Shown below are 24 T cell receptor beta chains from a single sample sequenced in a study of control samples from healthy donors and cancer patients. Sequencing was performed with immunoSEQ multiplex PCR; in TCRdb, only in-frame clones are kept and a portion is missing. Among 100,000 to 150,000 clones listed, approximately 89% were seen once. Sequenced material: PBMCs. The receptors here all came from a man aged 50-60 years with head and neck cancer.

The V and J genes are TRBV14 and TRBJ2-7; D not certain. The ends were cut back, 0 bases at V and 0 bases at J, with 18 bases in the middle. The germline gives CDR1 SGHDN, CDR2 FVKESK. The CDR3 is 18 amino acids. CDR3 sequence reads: CASSQDRGDNGFSYEQYF. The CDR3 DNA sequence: TGTGCCAGCAGCCAAGACCGAGGAGACAACGGATTCTCCTACGAGCAGTACTTC.

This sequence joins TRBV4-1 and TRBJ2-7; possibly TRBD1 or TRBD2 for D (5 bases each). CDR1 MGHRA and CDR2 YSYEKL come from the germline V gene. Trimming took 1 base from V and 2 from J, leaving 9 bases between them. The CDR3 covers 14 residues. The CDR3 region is CASSQGGDPYEQYF. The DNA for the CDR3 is TGCGCCAGCAGCCAAGGAGGGGACCCCTACGAGCAGTACTTC.

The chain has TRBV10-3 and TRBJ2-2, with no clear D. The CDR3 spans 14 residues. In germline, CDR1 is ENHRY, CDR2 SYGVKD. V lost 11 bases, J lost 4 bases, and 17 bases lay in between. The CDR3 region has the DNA TGTGCCGCAACAATGGGAACAAGCACCGGGGAGCTGTTTTTT. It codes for CAATMGTSTGELFF.

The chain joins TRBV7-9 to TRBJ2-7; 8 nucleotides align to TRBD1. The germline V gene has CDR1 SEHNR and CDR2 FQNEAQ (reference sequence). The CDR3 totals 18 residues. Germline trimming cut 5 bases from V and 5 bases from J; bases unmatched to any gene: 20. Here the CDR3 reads CASSIYFSRQGSRDEQYF. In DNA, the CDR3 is TGTGCCAGCAGCATTTACTTTTCGAGACAGGGGAGTCGGGACGAGCAGTACTTC.

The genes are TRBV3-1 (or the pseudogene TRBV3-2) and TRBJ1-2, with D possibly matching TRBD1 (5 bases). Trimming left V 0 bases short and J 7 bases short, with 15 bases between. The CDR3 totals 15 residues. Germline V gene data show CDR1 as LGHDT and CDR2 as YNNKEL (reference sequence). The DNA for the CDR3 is TGTGCCAGCAGCCAAGATATAGGACAACGGGGTGGCTACACCTTC. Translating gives CASSQDIGQRGGYTF.

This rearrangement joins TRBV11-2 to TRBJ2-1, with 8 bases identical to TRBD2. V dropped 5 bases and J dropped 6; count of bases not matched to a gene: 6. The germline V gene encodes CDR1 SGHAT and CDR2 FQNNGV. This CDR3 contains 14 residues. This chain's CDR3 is CASSPLLAANEQFF. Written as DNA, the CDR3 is TGTGCCAGCAGCCCGCTACTAGCGGCCAATGAGCAGTTCTTC.

The CDR3 loop reads CASSNLDRAAGYTF. DNA of the CDR3: TGTGCCAGCAGTAACCTAGACAGGGCTGCTGGCTACACCTTC. This chain joins TRBV6-6 and TRBJ1-2; 7 positions match TRBD1. Germline CDR1 and CDR2: MNHNY and SVGAGI (reference sequence). The ends lost 5 bases at V and 7 bases at J; junction bases unmatched: 10. The CDR3 covers 14 residues.

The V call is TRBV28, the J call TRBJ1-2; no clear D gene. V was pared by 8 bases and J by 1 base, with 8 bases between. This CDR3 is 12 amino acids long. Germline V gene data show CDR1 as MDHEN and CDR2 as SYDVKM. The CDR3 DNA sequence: TGTGCCAGCTCCTTCTTTAACTATGGCTACACCTTC. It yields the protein CASSFFNYGYTF.

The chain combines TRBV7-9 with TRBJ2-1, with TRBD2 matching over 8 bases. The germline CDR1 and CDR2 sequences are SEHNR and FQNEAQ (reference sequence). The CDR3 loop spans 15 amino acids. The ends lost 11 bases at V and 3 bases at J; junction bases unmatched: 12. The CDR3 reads CAGSGKAQFYNEQFF. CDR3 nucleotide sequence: TGTGCCGGTAGCGGGAAAGCTCAATTCTACAATGAGCAGTTCTTC. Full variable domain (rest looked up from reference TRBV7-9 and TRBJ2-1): DTGVSQNPRHKITKRGQNVTFRCDPISEHNRLYWYRQTLGQGPEFLTYFQNEAQLEKSRLLSDRFSAERPKGSFSTLEIQRTEQGDSAMYLCAGSGKAQFYNEQFFGPGTRLTVL.

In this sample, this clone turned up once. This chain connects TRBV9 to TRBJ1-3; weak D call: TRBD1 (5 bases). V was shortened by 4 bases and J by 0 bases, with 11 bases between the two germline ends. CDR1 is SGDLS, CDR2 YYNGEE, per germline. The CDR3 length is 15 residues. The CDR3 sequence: CASSPDSSSGNTIYF. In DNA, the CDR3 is TGTGCCAGCAGCCCTGACAGTAGCTCTGGAAACACCATATATTTT. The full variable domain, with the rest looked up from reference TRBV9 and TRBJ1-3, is DSGVTQTPKHLITATGQRVTLRCSPRSGDLSVYWYQQSLDQGLQFLIQYYNGEERAKGNILERFSAQQFPDLHSELNLSSLELGDSALYFCASSPDSSSGNTIYFGEGSWLTVV.

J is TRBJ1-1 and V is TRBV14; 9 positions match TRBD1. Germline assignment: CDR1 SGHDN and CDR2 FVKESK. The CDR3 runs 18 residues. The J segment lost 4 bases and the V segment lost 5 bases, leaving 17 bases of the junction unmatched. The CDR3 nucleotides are TGTGCCAGCAGCGTTATCGGGACAGGGCGGGGGGCCGGCACTGAAGCTTTCTTT. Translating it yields CASSVIGTGRGAGTEAFF. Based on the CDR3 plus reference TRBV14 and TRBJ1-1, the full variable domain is EAGVTQFPSHSVIEKGQTVTLRCDPISGHDNLYWYRRVMGKEIKFLLHFVKESKQDESGMPNNRFLAERTGGTYSTLKVQPAELEDSGVYFCASSVIGTGRGAGTEAFFGQGTRLTVV.

CDR3 in DNA: TGTGCCAGCAGTGAAGGCTCGGGGGCGGAGTATGGCTACACCTTC. Encoded protein: CASSEGSGAEYGYTF. The rearrangement uses TRBV25-1 and TRBJ1-2; D may be TRBD1 (6 bases). Germline V gene sequence: CDR1 MGHDK, CDR2 SYGVNS. With 2 bases removed from V and 5 bases from J, the gap between germline ends came to 15 bases. The CDR3 sequence is 15 residues long.

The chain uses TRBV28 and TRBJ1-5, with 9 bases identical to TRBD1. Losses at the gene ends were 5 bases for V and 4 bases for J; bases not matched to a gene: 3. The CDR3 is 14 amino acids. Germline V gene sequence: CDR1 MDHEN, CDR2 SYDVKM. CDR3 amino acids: CASSGTGKNQPQHF. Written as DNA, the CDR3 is TGTGCCAGCAGTGGGACAGGGAAAAATCAGCCCCAGCATTTT.

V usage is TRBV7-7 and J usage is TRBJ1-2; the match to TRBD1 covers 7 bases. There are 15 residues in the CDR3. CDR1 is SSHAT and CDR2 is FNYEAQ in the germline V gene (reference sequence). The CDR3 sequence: CSQAEEQGSRNGYTF. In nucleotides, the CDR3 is TGTTCCCAAGCCGAGGAACAGGGGTCCCGAAATGGCTACACCTTC.

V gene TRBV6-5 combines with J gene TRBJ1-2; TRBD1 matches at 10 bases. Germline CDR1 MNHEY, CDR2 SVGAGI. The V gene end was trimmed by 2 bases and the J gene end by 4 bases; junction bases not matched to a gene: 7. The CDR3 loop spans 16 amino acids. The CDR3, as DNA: TGTGCCAGCAGTTACGTCAGGACAGGGGGGAGCTATGGCTACACCTTC. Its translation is CASSYVRTGGSYGYTF.

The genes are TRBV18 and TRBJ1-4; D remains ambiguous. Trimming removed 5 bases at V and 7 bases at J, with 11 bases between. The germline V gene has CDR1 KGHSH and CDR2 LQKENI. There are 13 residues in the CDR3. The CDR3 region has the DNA TGTGCCAGCTCAATATCAAGTGGTGAAAAACTGTTTTTT. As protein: CASSISSGEKLFF.

The CDR3 DNA sequence: TGTGCCACCAGTGATTCAGGGATCTATGGCTACACCTTC. It specifies CATSDSGIYGYTF. The chain uses TRBV24-1 and TRBJ1-2; D is possibly TRBD1 (5 bases). The CDR3 extends over 13 amino acids. V was clipped by 2 bases and J by 4 bases, with 7 bases between them. Germline loops: CDR1 KGHDR, CDR2 SFDVKD.

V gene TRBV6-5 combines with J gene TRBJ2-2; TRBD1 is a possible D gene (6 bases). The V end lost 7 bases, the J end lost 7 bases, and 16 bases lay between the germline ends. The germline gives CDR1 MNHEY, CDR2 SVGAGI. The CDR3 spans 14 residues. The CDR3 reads CASNTDRRNGELFF. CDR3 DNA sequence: TGTGCCAGCAATACTGACAGGCGGAACGGGGAGCTGTTTTTT.

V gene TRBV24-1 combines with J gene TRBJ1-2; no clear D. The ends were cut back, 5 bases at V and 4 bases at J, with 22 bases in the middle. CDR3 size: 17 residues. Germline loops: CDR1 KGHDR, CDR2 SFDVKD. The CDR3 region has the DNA TGTGCCACCAGTGGTTACCTTGAGCGGGAGGGTAGCTATGGCTACACCTTC. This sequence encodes CATSGYLEREGSYGYTF.

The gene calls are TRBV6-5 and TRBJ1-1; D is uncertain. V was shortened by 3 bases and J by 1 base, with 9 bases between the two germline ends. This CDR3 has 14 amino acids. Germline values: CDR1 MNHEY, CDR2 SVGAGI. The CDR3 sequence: CASSYGFANTEAFF. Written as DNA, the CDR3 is TGTGCCAGCAGTTATGGGTTTGCGAACACTGAAGCTTTCTTT.

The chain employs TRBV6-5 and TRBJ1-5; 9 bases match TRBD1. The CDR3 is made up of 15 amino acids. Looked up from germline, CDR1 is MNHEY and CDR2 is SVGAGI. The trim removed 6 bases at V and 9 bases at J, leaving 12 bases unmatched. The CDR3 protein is CASRLTGTGLRPQHF. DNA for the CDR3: TGTGCCAGCAGACTTACCGGGACAGGGCTCCGGCCCCAGCATTTT.

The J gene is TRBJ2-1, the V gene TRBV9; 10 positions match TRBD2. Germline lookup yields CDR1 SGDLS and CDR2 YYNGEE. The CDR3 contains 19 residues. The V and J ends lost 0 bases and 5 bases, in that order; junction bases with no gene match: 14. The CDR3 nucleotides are TGTGCCAGCAGCGTAGGTTGGCTAGCGGGGGCTCGAATCCACAATGAGCAGTTCTTC. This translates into CASSVGWLAGARIHNEQFF.

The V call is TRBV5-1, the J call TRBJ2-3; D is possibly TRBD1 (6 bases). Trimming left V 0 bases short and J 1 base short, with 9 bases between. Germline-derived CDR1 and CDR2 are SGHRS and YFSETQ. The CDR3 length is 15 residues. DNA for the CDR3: TGCGCCAGCAGCTTGGACAGGGCAGGCACAGATACGCAGTATTTT. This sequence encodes CASSLDRAGTDTQYF.

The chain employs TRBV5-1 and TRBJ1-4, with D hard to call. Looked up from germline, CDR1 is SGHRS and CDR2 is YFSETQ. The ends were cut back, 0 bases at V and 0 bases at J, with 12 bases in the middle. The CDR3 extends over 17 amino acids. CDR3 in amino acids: CASSLAAVGATNEKLFF. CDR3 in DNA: TGCGCCAGCAGCTTGGCGGCAGTCGGCGCAACTAATGAAAAACTGTTTTTT.